This T cell receptor (beta chain) was profiled in a study of blood T cell repertoires in COVID-19. Turning to the study itself: Acute and convalescent COVID-19 samples came from the United States, Italy and Spain. T cells, B-cell-depleted T cells, or PBMCs supplied cDNA or gDNA.

V was trimmed by 0 bases and J by 0 bases, leaving 9 bases between them. Germline CDR1 LNHNV, CDR2 YYDKDF (reference sequence). CDR3 length: 15 residues. In the source study's methods: The assay estimated nucleated cells by amplifying reference gene primers. Clones were sequenced by immunoSEQ multiplex PCR, and TCRdb holds only the in-frame ones, with some missing. The D gene and trimming were derived from the DNA, and the V and J assignments and clone size from that table. The data contain under 95,000 clones, roughly 80% of them seen just once; the ten biggest clones take up over 10%. The sequence was collected from a human donor in a cohort sampled during active COVID-19. V gene TRBV15 combines with J gene TRBJ2-7; D is ambiguous. Sample: peripheral blood. The CDR3 nucleotides are TGTGCCACCAGCAGAGATCTTGTCCCCTCCTACGAGCAGTACTTC. This codes for CATSRDLVPSYEQYF.